This T cell receptor beta chain came from a study of T cell responses to AZD1222 COVID-19 vaccine. Trimming took 2 bases from V and 1 from J; bases not matched to a gene: 5. Germline lookup yields CDR1 LNHDA and CDR2 SQIVND (reference sequence). The CDR3 runs 16 residues. The assay was immunoSEQ multiplex PCR, and TCRdb's table has in-frame clones only and misses some. The profile covers 150,000 to 200,000 clones, with less than 95% appearing a single time and more than 1.3% taken by the ten largest. Concerning this clone itself: The antigen remains undetermined.

Study results and limitations: The study found Spike-specific TCR breadth and depth rose after two AZD1222 doses. Dominant at 160-218 and 743-854, vaccine-associated CD4 TCRs also spanned spike.

This clonotype was obtained from an adult in good health. The specimen was peripheral blood, collected on day 0 of AZD1222 vaccination. The rearrangement joins TRBV19 to TRBJ1-1; 9 nucleotides agree with TRBD1. CDR3 sequence reads: CASSIPGQGSNTEAFF. CDR3 nucleotide sequence: TGTGCCAGTAGTATACCGGGACAGGGATCGAACACTGAAGCTTTCTTT.